Detailed here is one T cell receptor beta chain. This entry belongs to a study of PD-L1 blockade in urothelial cancer. About the study: When patients started atezolizumab in the mid-2010s, it was given at 1,200 mg intravenously every 3 weeks.

Time point denoted: peripheral blood 6 weeks after treatment start. Patients' urothelial carcinoma was locally advanced or metastatic. Assay used: immunoSEQ multiplex PCR; TCRdb lists only in-frame clones, some missing. The sample consists of some 51,000 clones, more than 75% of them appearing once. Per germline, CDR1 SGHRS and CDR2 YFSETQ. The CDR3 sequence is 16 residues long. V dropped 4 bases and J dropped 4; count of bases not matched to a gene: 9. This receptor was obtained from a man between 60 and 75 years old with urothelial cancer. The sample was PBMCs, taken around atezolizumab (anti-PD-L1) treatment. The V and J genes are TRBV5-1 and TRBJ2-1; 9 bases align to TRBD2. CDR3 DNA: TGCGCCAGCAGCCCGCGGGGGGGCGCGGAATACAATGAGCAGTTCTTC. As protein: CASSPRGGAEYNEQFF.